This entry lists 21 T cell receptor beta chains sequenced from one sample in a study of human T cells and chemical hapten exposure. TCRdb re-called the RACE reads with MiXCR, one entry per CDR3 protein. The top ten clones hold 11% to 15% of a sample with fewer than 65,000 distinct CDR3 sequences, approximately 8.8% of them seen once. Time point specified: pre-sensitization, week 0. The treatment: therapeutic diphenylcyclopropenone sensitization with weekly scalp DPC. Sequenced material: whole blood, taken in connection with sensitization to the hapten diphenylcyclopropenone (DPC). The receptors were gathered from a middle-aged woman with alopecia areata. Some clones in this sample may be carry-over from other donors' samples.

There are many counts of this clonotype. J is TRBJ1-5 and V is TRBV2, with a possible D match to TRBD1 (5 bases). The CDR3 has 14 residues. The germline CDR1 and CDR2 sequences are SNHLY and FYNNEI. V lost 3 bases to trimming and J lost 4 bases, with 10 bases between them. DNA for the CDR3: TGTGCCAGCAGTGACGTCTCAGGGAATCAGCCCCAGCATTTT. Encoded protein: CASSDVSGNQPQHF.

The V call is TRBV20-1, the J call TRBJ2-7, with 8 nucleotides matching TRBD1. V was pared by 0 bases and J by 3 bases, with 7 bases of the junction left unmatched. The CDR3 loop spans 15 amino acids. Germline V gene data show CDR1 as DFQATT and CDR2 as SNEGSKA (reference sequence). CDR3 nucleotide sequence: TGCAGTGCTAGAGATTTTACAGGGGGTCTCTACGAGCAGTACTTC. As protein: CSARDFTGGLYEQYF.

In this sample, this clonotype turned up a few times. For the CDR3, the DNA is TGTGCCAGCACGGGACAGGTTGGGGTCGCTTTCTTT. Residues: CASTGQVGVAFF. The rearrangement joins TRBV25-1 to TRBJ1-1, with 8 bases fitting TRBD1. Germline lookup yields CDR1 MGHDK and CDR2 SYGVNS. J gave up 11 bases and V 7 bases, and 9 bases lay outside the gene matches. The CDR3 covers 12 residues.

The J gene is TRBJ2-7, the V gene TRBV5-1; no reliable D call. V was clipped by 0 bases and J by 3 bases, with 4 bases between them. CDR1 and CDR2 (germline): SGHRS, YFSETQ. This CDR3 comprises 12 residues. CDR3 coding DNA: TGCGCCAGCAGCTTGGTCAGCTACGAGCAGTACTTC. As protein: CASSLVSYEQYF.

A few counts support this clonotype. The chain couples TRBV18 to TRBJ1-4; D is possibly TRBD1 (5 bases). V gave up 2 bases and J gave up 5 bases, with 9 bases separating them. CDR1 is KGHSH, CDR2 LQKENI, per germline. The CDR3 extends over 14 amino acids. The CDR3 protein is CASSPSRGNEKLFF. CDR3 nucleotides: TGTGCCAGCTCACCATCGAGGGGCAATGAAAAACTGTTTTTT.

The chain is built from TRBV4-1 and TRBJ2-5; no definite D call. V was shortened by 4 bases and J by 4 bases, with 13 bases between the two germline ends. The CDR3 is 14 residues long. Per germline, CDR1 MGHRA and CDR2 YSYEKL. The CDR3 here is CASSPSGPRETQYF. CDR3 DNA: TGCGCCAGCAGCCCATCGGGCCCACGAGAGACCCAGTACTTC.

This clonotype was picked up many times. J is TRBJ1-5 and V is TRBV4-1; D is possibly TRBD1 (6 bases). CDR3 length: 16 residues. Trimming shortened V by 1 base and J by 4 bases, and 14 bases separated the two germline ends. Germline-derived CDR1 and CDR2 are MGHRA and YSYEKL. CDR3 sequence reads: CASSQVGRGRNQPQHF. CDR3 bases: TGCGCCAGCAGCCAAGTGGGCAGGGGTAGAAATCAGCCCCAGCATTTT.

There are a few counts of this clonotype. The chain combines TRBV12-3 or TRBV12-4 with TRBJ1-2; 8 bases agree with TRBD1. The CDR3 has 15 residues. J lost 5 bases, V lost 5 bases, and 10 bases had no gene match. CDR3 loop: CASSLDRVYGYGYTF. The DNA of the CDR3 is TGTGCCAGCAGTCTGGACAGGGTGTATGGATATGGCTACACCTTC.

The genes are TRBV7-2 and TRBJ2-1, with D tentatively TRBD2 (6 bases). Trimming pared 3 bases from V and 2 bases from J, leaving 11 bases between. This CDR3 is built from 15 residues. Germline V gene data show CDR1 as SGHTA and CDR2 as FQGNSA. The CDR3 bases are TGTGCCAGCAGCTTGACGGAGGGCGCCTACAATGAGCAGTTCTTC. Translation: CASSLTEGAYNEQFF. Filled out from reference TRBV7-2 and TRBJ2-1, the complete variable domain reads GAGVSQSPSNKVTEKGKDVELRCDPISGHTALYWYRQSLGQGLEFLIYFQGNSAPDKSGLPSDRFSAERTGGSVSTLTIQRTQQEDSAVYLCASSLTEGAYNEQFFGPGTRLTVL.

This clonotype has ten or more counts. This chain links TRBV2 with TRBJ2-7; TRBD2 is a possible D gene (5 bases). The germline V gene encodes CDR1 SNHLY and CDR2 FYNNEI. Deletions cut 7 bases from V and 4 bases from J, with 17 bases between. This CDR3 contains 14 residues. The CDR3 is CASKPVEVLYEQYF. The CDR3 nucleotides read TGTGCCAGCAAGCCCGTGGAGGTTTTATACGAGCAGTACTTC.

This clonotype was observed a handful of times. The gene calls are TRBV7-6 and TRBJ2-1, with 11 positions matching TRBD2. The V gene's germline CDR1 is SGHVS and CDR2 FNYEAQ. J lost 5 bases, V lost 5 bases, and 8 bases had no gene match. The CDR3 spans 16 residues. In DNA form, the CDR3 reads TGTGCCAGCAGCCCCCAGGTGACTAGCGGGGACAATGAGCAGTTCTTC. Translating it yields CASSPQVTSGDNEQFF.

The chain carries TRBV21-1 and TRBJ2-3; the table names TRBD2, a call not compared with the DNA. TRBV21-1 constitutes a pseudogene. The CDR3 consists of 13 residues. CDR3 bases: TGTGCCAGCACACTCAGAGGGACAGATACGCAGTATTTT. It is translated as CASTLRGTDTQYF.

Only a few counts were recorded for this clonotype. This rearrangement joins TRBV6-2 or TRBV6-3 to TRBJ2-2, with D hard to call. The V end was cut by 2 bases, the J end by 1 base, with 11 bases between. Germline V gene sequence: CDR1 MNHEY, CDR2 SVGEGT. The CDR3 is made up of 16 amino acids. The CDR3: CASSYGREVNTGELFF. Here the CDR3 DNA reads TGTGCCAGCAGTTACGGAAGGGAAGTGAACACCGGGGAGCTGTTTTTT.

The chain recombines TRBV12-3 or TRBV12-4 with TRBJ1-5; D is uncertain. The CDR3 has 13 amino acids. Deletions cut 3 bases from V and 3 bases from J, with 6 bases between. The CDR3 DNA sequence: TGTGCCAGCAGTTTCATGGACAATCAGCCCCAGCATTTT. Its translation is CASSFMDNQPQHF.

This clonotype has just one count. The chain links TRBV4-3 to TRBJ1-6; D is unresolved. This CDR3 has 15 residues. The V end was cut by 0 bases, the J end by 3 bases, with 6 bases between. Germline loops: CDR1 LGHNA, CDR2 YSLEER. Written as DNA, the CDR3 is TGCGCCAGCAGCCAAGAGGCTGACTATAATTCACCCCTCCACTTT. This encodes CASSQEADYNSPLHF.

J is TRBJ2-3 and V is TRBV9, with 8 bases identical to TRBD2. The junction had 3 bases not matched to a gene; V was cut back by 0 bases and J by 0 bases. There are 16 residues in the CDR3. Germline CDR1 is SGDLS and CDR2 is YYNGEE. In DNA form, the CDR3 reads TGTGCCAGCAGCGTAGGAGCGGGGGTAAGCACAGATACGCAGTATTTT. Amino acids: CASSVGAGVSTDTQYF.

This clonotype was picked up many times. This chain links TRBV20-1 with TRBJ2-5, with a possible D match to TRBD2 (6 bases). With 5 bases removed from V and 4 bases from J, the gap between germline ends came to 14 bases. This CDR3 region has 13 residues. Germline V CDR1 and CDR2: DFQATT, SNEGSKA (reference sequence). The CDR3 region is CSAQTRRGETQYF. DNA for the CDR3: TGCAGTGCTCAGACAAGGCGGGGAGAGACCCAGTACTTC.

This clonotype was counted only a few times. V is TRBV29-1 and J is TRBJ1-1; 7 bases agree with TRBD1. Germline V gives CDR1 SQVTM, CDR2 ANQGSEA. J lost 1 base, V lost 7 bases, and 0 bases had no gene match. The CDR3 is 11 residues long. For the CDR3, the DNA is TGCAGCGGACAGGGGAACACTGAAGCTTTCTTT. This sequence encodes CSGQGNTEAFF.

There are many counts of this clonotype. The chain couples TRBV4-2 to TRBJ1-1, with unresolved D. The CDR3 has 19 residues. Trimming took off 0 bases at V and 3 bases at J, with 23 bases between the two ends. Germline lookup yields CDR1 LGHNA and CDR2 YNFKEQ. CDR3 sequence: CASSQDRTAGSQWDTEAFF. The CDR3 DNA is TGTGCCAGCAGCCAAGATCGTACAGCTGGGTCGCAGTGGGACACTGAAGCTTTCTTT.

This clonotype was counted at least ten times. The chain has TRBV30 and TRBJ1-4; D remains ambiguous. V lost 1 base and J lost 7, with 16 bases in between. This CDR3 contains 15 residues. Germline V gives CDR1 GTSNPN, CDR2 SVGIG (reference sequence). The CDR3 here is CAWSEVMRNGEKLFF. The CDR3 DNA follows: TGTGCCTGGAGTGAGGTTATGCGGAACGGTGAAAAACTGTTTTTT.

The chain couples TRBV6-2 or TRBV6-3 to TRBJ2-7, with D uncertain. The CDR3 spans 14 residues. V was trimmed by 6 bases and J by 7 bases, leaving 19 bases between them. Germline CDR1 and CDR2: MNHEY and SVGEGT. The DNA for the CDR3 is TGTGCCAGCAGCCAGACTGAAGCAACAGCGGAGCAGTACTTC. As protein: CASSQTEATAEQYF.